One sample yielded the 21 T cell receptor beta chains listed below, sequenced in a study of CD8+ T cells in alopecia areata. Sequencing used cDNA as its template, made by extracting RNA and reverse transcribing it. The assay was immunoSEQ multiplex PCR, and TCRdb's table has in-frame clones only and misses some. The sample shows about 140,000 clones, about three fifths of them seen only once. The sample comprised CD4+ T cells sorted from blood. The source of these receptors is a human donor in good health.

The CDR3 nucleotides read TGTGCCGGGCGAAGAGGGAATGAAAAACTGTTTTTT. It translates to CAGRRGNEKLFF. The chain joins TRBV30 to TRBJ1-4; D is unresolved. CDR3 size: 12 residues. V was shortened by 8 bases and J by 5 bases, with 12 bases between the two germline ends. Germline V gene data show CDR1 as GTSNPN and CDR2 as SVGIG (reference sequence).

The rearrangement links TRBV21-1 to TRBJ1-1. TRBV21-1 is a documented pseudogene. The CDR3 contains 16 residues. CDR3: CASSTNLRTENTEAFF. For the CDR3, the DNA is TGTGCCAGCAGCACGAACCTTAGGACCGAGAACACTGAAGCTTTCTTT.

V gene TRBV5-6 combines with J gene TRBJ2-7, with D perhaps being TRBD1 or TRBD2 (6 bases each). The CDR3 consists of 15 residues. V was clipped by 2 bases and J by 3 bases, with 15 bases between them. From germline, CDR1 is SGHDT and CDR2 YYEEEE. CDR3 loop: CASSFRGVGIYEQYF. CDR3 DNA sequence: TGTGCCAGCAGCTTTAGGGGGGTGGGCATCTACGAGCAGTACTTC. Full variable domain (rest looked up from reference TRBV5-6 and TRBJ2-7): DAGVTQSPTHLIKTRGQQVTLRCSPKSGHDTVSWYQQALGQGPQFIFQYYEEEERQRGNFPDRFSGHQFPNYSSELNVNALLLGDSALYLCASSFRGVGIYEQYFGPGTRLTVT.

This clone was observed a handful of times. V usage is TRBV6-5 and J usage is TRBJ1-2, with D unclear. The CDR3 sequence is 11 residues long. CDR1 MNHEY and CDR2 SVGAGI come from the germline V gene. The V end lost 8 bases, the J end lost 8 bases, and 12 bases lay between the germline ends. CDR3 sequence reads: CASGYGEGYTF. CDR3 in DNA: TGTGCCAGCGGGTACGGGGAAGGCTACACCTTC.

The chain recombines TRBV7-9 with TRBJ1-1; D is undetermined. In germline, CDR1 is SEHNR, CDR2 FQNEAQ (reference sequence). Deletions cut 3 bases from V and 5 bases from J, with 7 bases between. CDR3 length equals 12 residues. The CDR3 region has the DNA TGTGCCAGCAGCTTTATCCCGACTGAAGCTTTCTTT. Encoded protein: CASSFIPTEAFF.

The chain has TRBV29-1 and TRBJ2-7; 8 positions agree with TRBD2. The J segment lost 3 bases and the V segment lost 6 bases, leaving 7 bases of the junction unmatched. CDR3 length: 13 amino acids. The germline V gene has CDR1 SQVTM and CDR2 ANQGSEA. CDR3 residues: CSVGLAQGYEQYF. The CDR3 DNA is TGCAGCGTCGGACTAGCACAGGGCTACGAGCAGTACTTC.

The chain has TRBV19 and TRBJ1-5; no definite D call. This CDR3 is built from 13 residues. Germline V lookup: CDR1 LNHDA, CDR2 SQIVND (reference sequence). V shed 10 bases and J shed 7 bases, with 17 bases lying between them. CDR3 nucleotide sequence: TGTGCCATTTCGGCTGTGGCGGGACAGCCCCAGCATTTT. This sequence encodes CAISAVAGQPQHF.

With respect to this clone: One end of the junction varies from germline; a read error may be responsible. The chain carries TRBV15 and TRBJ2-2, with 14 bases aligning to TRBD2. This CDR3 has 18 amino acids. The germline V gene has CDR1 LNHNV and CDR2 YYDKDF (reference sequence). The CDR3 sequence: CATSRRLAGGSKTGELFF. The CDR3, as DNA: TGTGCCACCAGCAGACGACTAGCGGGAGGGTCGAAAACCGGGGAGCTGTTTTTT.

The chain couples TRBV5-1 to TRBJ1-2; 7 bases match TRBD1. Losses at the gene ends were 0 bases for V and 8 bases for J; bases not matched to a gene: 4. The CDR3 length is 13 residues. Germline values: CDR1 SGHRS, CDR2 YFSETQ. The CDR3 loop reads CASSLDPGGGYTF. In DNA, the CDR3 is TGCGCCAGCAGCTTGGACCCAGGGGGAGGCTACACCTTC.

The rearrangement links TRBV27 to TRBJ1-5; no firm D call. V lost 5 bases and J lost 4, with 9 bases in between. Germline loops: CDR1 MNHEY, CDR2 SMNVEV (reference sequence). The CDR3 spans 13 residues. Written as DNA, the CDR3 is TGTGCCAGCAGTACGACTCCTAATCAGCCCCAGCATTTT. It yields the protein CASSTTPNQPQHF.

The gene calls are TRBV23-1 and TRBJ1-5, with D perhaps TRBD1 (6 bases). TRBV23-1 is known as an ORF, though its function is uncertain. Trimming removed 3 bases from V and 4 bases from J, with 28 bases in between. The CDR3 length is 20 residues. This CDR3 reads CASSQVNVVKQDRGNQPQHF. CDR3 DNA sequence: TGCGCCAGCAGTCAGGTCAACGTGGTAAAGCAGGACAGAGGGAATCAGCCCCAGCATTTT.

This clone was counted only a few times. The chain links TRBV14 to TRBJ2-1; D is perhaps TRBD2 (6 bases). V shed 6 bases and J shed 15 bases, with 18 bases lying between them. Per the germline V gene, CDR1 is SGHDN and CDR2 is FVKESK. The CDR3 runs to 12 residues. The CDR3 loop reads CASRPGTGSLFF. The CDR3 DNA reads as TGTGCCAGCAGACCCGGGACTGGATCCTTGTTCTTC.

By proportion, this clone is medium-sized. The chain is built from TRBV7-2 and TRBJ1-2; no firm D call. Trimming left V 1 base short and J 7 bases short, with 13 bases between. Germline V gives CDR1 SGHTA, CDR2 FQGNSA. This CDR3 comprises 14 residues. CDR3 loop: CASSLDWVSPGYTF. The CDR3 DNA is TGTGCCAGCAGCTTAGATTGGGTTTCGCCTGGCTACACCTTC. Looking up the rest from reference TRBV7-2 and TRBJ1-2 gives the full variable domain: GAGVSQSPSNKVTEKGKDVELRCDPISGHTALYWYRQSLGQGLEFLIYFQGNSAPDKSGLPSDRFSAERTGGSVSTLTIQRTQQEDSAVYLCASSLDWVSPGYTFGSGTRLTVV.

At least ten counts were recorded for this clone. The V call is TRBV14, the J call TRBJ1-4; 7 nucleotides line up with TRBD1. The CDR3 is made up of 15 amino acids. V was clipped by 2 bases and J by 8 bases; unmatched bases: 8. CDR1 is SGHDN and CDR2 is FVKESK in the germline V gene. In nucleotides, the CDR3 is TGTGCCAGCAGCCAAATGACAGGGCTATGGGAAAAACTGTTTTTT. Translation gives CASSQMTGLWEKLFF.

The chain couples TRBV30 to TRBJ2-1, with 11 bases identical to TRBD2. The CDR3 loop spans 14 amino acids. The germline V gene has CDR1 GTSNPN and CDR2 SVGIG (reference sequence). J was trimmed by 10 bases and V by 6 bases; bases with no gene match: 11. The CDR3 loop reads CACSGTSGLLEQFF. CDR3 nucleotides: TGTGCCTGCTCCGGGACTAGCGGCCTGTTGGAGCAGTTCTTC. The entire variable domain, with the rest obtained from reference TRBV30 and TRBJ2-1, is as follows: SQTIHQWPATLVQPVGSPLSLECTVEGTSNPNLYWYRQAAGRGLQLLFYSVGIGQISSEVPQNLSASRPQDRQFILSSKKLLLSDSGFYLCACSGTSGLLEQFFGPGTRLTVL.

This clone was picked up a small number of times. The CDR3 DNA reads as TGTGCCAGCAGCTTGGGACAGGGTACGCAGTATTTT. Its translation is CASSLGQGTQYF. The chain uses TRBV11-2 and TRBJ2-3, with 9 bases lining up with TRBD1. V shed 3 bases and J 8 bases; nucleotides not matched to a gene: 0. Germline V gene data show CDR1 as SGHAT and CDR2 as FQNNGV. This CDR3 comprises 12 residues. Full variable domain (missing parts from reference TRBV11-2 and TRBJ2-3): EAGVAQSPRYKIIEKRQSVAFWCNPISGHATLYWYQQILGQGPKLLIQFQNNGVVDDSQLPKDRFSAERLKGVDSTLKIQPAKLEDSAVYLCASSLGQGTQYFGPGTRLTVL.

This chain links TRBV5-1 with TRBJ1-2, with D tentatively TRBD1 (5 bases). Per the germline V gene, CDR1 is SGHRS and CDR2 is YFSETQ. The V gene lost 2 bases and the J gene lost 4 bases, with 15 bases spanning the gap. CDR3 length: 15 amino acids. As DNA, the CDR3 is TGCGCCAGCAGCTTCTTGGGGACGGAGATCTATGGCTACACCTTC. Translation gives CASSFLGTEIYGYTF.

This clone was observed a handful of times. The J gene is TRBJ1-2, the V gene TRBV29-1, with 9 bases matching TRBD1. V gave up 7 bases and J gave up 2 bases; unmatched junction bases: 5. The CDR3 consists of 13 residues. CDR1 and CDR2 from the germline V gene are SQVTM and ANQGSEA. CDR3 nucleotides: TGCAGCGCTTCGACAGGGGGGAACTATGGCTACACCTTC. This encodes CSASTGGNYGYTF.

This clone occurred a few times. The V gene is TRBV30, the J gene TRBJ2-6; no clear D. Germline V CDR1 and CDR2: GTSNPN, SVGIG (reference sequence). Deletions cut 1 base from V and 1 base from J, with 8 bases between. The CDR3 runs to 15 residues. The CDR3 DNA is TGTGCCTGGAGTGCGGACCCATCTGGGGCCAACGTCCTGACTTTC. This sequence encodes CAWSADPSGANVLTF.

J is TRBJ1-5 and V is TRBV6-1; the D is unclear. Germline V gives CDR1 MNHNS, CDR2 SASEGT. Trimming cost V 5 bases and J 3 bases, with 8 bases left between them. The CDR3 runs 13 residues. CDR3 sequence (DNA): TGTGCCAGCAGTATGATTTCCAATCAGCCCCAGCATTTT. Amino acid sequence: CASSMISNQPQHF.

The rearrangement joins TRBV29-1 to TRBJ1-4; D may be TRBD1 (6 bases). Germline CDR1 reads SQVTM; CDR2 reads ANQGSEA. The CDR3 extends over 13 amino acids. V was clipped by 4 bases and J by 5 bases, with 11 bases between them. CDR3: CSVADRENEKLFF. DNA of the CDR3: TGCAGCGTTGCGGACAGAGAAAATGAAAAACTGTTTTTT.